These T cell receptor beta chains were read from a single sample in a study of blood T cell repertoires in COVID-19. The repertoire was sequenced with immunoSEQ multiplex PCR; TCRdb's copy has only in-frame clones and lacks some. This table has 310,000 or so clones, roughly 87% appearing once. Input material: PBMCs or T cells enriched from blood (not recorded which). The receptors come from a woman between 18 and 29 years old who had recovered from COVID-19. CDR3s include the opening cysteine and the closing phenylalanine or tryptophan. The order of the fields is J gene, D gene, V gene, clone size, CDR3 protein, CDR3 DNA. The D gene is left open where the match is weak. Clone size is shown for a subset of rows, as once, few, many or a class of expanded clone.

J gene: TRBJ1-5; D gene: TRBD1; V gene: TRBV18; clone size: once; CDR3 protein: CASSPLQGVSQPQHF; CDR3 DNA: TGTGCCAGCTCACCGCTCCAGGGGGTTTCTCAGCCCCAGCATTTT
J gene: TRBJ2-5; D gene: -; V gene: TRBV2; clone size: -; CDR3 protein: CASTQETQYF; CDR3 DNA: TGTGCCAGCACACAAGAGACCCAGTACTTC
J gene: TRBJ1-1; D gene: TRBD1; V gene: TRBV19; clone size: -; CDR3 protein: CASSIEGTGGVNTEAFF; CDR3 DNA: TGTGCCAGTAGTATAGAAGGGACAGGGGGAGTGAACACTGAAGCTTTCTTT
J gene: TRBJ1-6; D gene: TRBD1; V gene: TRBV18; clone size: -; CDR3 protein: CASSPTVSGGFLLPLHF; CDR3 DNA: TGTGCCAGCTCACCAACGGTGTCAGGGGGCTTCCTGCTCCCCCTCCACTTT
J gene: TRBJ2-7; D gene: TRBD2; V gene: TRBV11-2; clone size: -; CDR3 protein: CASRQELAASSYEQYF; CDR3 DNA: TGTGCCAGCAGACAGGAACTAGCGGCGAGCTCCTACGAGCAGTACTTC
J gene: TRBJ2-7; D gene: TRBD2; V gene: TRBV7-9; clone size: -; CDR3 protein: CASSLARAGGGYEQYF; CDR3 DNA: TGTGCCAGCAGCCTTGCCCGGGCGGGGGGCGGCTACGAGCAGTACTTC
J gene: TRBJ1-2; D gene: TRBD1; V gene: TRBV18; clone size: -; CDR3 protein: CASSPPSETGNGYTF; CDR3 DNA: TGTGCCAGCTCACCACCTTCAGAGACAGGGAATGGCTACACCTTC
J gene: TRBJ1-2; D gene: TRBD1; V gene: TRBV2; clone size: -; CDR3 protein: CASRMTGVDGYTF; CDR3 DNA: TGTGCCAGCAGAATGACAGGGGTGGATGGCTACACCTTC
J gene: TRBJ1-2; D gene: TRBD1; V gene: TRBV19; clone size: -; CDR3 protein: CASSISTGGTYGYTF; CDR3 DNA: TGTGCCAGTAGTATATCAACAGGGGGTACCTATGGCTACACCTTC
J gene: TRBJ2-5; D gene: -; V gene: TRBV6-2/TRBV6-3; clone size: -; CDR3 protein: CASSYSGSGQTQYF; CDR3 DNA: TGTGCCAGCAGTTACTCGGGGTCAGGGCAGACCCAGTACTTC